This T cell receptor beta chain emerged from a study of control samples from healthy donors and cancer patients. The CDR3 is 13 residues long. The V and J ends lost 5 bases and 4 bases, in that order; junction bases with no gene match: 4. In germline, CDR1 is KGHSH, CDR2 LQKENI. Profiled with immunoSEQ multiplex PCR; TCRdb holds only in-frame clones, not every one. The sample includes some 140,000 clones, 80% to 95% seen only once; the top ten take about 10%. V is TRBV18 and J is TRBJ1-2, with 7 bases fitting TRBD1. The sequenced material came from blood. The sequence derives from a man between 25 and 39 years old in good health. The CDR3 protein is CASSAGQIYGYTF. CDR3 DNA sequence: TGTGCCAGCTCAGCGGGACAGATCTATGGCTACACCTTC. The full variable domain, with the rest looked up from reference TRBV18 and TRBJ1-2, is NAGVMQNPRHLVRRRGQEARLRCSPMKGHSHVYWYRQLPEEGLKFMVYLQKENIIDESGMPKERFSAEFPKEGPSILRIQQVVRGDSAAYFCASSAGQIYGYTFGSGTRLTVV.